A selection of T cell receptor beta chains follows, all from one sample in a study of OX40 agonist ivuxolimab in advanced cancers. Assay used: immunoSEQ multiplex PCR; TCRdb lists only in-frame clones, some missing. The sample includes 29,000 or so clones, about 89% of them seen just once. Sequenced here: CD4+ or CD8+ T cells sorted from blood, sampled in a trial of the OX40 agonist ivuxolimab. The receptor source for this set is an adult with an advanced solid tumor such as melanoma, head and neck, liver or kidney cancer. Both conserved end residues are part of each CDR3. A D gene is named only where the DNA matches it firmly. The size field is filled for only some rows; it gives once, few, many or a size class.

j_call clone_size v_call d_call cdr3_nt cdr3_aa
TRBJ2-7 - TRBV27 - TGTGCCAGCAGGGACGGCTGGTGGAGGGCTGATGACGAGCAGTACTTC CASRDGWWRADDEQYF
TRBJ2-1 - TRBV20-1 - TGCAGTGCTGGACGTGATGAGCAGTTCTTC CSAGRDEQFF
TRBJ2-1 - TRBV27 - TGTGCCAGCAGTTTAAACGAGGGCTCGTACAATGAGCAGTTCTTC CASSLNEGSYNEQFF
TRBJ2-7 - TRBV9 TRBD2 TGTGCCAGCAGCACCGGGGGGGCCACCTACGAGCAGTACTTC CASSTGGATYEQYF
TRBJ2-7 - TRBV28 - TGTGCCAGCAGGGGTTTAGAAACCTACGAGCAGTACTTC CASRGLETYEQYF
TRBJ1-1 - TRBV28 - TGTGCCAGCAGTTTAGTCCTCCCTTCCTTGTGGCCCACTGAAGCTTTCTTT CASSLVLPSLWPTEAFF
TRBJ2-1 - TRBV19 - TGTGCCAGTAGTATTCCAGCGGAGACTTCCTACAATGAGCAGTTCTTC CASSIPAETSYNEQFF
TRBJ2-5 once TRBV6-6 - TGTGCCAGCCGATTCAGCGAGACCCAGTACTTC CASRFSETQYF
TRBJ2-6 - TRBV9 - TGTGCCAGCAGCGAGCCCAGGGATACTGGGGCCAACGTCCTGACTTTC CASSEPRDTGANVLTF
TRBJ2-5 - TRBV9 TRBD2 TGTGCCAGCAGCGTAAGTCCCAGCGGGGGGGCACTGGAGACCCAGTACTTC CASSVSPSGGALETQYF
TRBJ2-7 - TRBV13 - TGTGCCAGCCGGGACACAACAACCTACGAGCAGTACTTC CASRDTTTYEQYF
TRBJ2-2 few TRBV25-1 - TGTGCCAGCAGTGAACTTACGGACACCGGGGAGCTGTTTTTT CASSELTDTGELFF
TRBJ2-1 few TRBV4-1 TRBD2 TGCGCCAGCAGCCACCTCCCCACTAGCGGGAGATCCTACAATGAGCAGTTCTTC CASSHLPTSGRSYNEQFF
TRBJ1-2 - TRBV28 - TGTGCCAGCAGTTCCCACGGTTTCTATGGCTACACCTTC CASSSHGFYGYTF
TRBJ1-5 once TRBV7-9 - TGTGCCAGCAGCTTAGCTCCTGGGTTCAATCAGCCCCAGCATTTT CASSLAPGFNQPQHF
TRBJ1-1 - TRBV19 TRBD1 TGTGCCAGTAGTTTTTTGGACAGGGGGGACACTGAAGCTTTCTTT CASSFLDRGDTEAFF
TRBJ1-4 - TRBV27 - TGTGCCAGCAGTTTTCTTGGGGGGGCGATGGAAAAACTGTTTTTT CASSFLGGAMEKLFF
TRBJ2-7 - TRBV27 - TGTGCCAGCTCGGAGTTTGGGTTCTACGAGCAGTACTTC CASSEFGFYEQYF
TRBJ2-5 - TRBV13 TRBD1 TGTGCCAGCAGCTTAGTCGGACAGGATCGAGAGACCCAGTACTTC CASSLVGQDRETQYF
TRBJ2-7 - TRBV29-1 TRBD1 TGCAGCGTCCGCGGACTAGAAAACAGGGGGCATTCGGGGTACGAGCAGTACTTC CSVRGLENRGHSGYEQYF
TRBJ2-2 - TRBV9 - TGTGCCAGCAGCGGCGACCGGGGGCAGGGAACGGAGTCCGGGGAGCTGTTTTTT CASSGDRGQGTESGELFF
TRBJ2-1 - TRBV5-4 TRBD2 TGTGCCAGCAGCGGGACTAGCGGGAGATCGGGGTACAATGAGCAGTTCTTC CASSGTSGRSGYNEQFF
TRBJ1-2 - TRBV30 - TGTGCCTGGAGTCCGGGTTATGGCTACACCTTC CAWSPGYGYTF
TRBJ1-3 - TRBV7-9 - TGTGCCAGCCATGGATGGGCTATCGGGGGAAACACCATATATTTT CASHGWAIGGNTIYF
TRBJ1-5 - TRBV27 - TGTGCCAGCAGTTTAATGGCCTTTCAGCCCCAGCATTTT CASSLMAFQPQHF
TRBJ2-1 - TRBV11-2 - TGTGCCAGCAGCTTAGCAGGGAGTGAGCAGTTCTTC CASSLAGSEQFF
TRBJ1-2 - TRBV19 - TGTGCCAGTAGTATCGGGACGGCTAACTATGGCTACACCTTC CASSIGTANYGYTF
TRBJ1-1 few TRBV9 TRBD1 TGTGCCAGCAGCCCTCCCCTAGGGACAGGGAAAGCTTTCTTT CASSPPLGTGKAFF
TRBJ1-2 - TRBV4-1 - TGCGCCAGCAGCCCATACCCCCTCGGAACCTATGGCTACACCTTC CASSPYPLGTYGYTF
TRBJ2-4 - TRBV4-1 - TGCGCCAGCAGCTTCCGGGGCTCGCTAGCCAAAAACATTCAGTACTTC CASSFRGSLAKNIQYF
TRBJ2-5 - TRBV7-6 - TGTGCCAGCAGCTCAGTCGGGGGAGGCGAGACCCAGTACTTC CASSSVGGGETQYF
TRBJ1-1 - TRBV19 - TGTGCCAGTAGTACCATCCCCGAGGCCGTTATGAACACTGAAGCTTTCTTT CASSTIPEAVMNTEAFF
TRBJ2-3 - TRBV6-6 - TGTGCCAGCAGTTACTCGACATGGGCGCAAGATACGCAGTATTTT CASSYSTWAQDTQYF
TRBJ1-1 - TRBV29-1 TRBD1 TGCAGCGTTGATACCAGGGACAGCGGGATGAACACTGAAGCTTTCTTT CSVDTRDSGMNTEAFF
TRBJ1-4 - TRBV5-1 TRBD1 TGCGCCAGCAGTTACGGACAGGGTTTTGAAAAACTGTTTTTT CASSYGQGFEKLFF
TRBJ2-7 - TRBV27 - TGTGCCAGCAGTCTCTCGCAGGCGTACGAGCAGTACTTC CASSLSQAYEQYF
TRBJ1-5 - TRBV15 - TGTGCCACCAGCAGAGATCTGGGGGAAAGCAATCAGCCCCAGCATTTT CATSRDLGESNQPQHF
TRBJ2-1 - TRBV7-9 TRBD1 TGTGCCAGCAGCTTGGGACAGGGAGTCGGTGAGCAGTTCTTC CASSLGQGVGEQFF
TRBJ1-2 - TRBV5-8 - TGTGCCAGCAGCTTGGACGGGGCCGTGGTTGGTGGCTACACCTTC CASSLDGAVVGGYTF
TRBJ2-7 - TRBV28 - TGTGCCACCCTGGGGAGGACAGAGCTCTCCTACGAGCAGTACTTC CATLGRTELSYEQYF